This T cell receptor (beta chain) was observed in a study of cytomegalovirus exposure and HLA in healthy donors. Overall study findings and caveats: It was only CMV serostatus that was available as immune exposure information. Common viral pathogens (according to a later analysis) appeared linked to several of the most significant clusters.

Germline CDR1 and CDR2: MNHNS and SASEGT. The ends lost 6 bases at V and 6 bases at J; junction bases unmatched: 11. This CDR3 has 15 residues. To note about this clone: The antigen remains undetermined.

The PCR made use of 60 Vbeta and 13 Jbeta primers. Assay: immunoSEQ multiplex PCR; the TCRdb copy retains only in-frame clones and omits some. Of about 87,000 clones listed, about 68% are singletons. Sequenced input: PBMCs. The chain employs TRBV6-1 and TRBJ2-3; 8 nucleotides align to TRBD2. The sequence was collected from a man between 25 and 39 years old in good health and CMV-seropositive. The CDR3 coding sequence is TGTGCCAGCAGCCTACGGGTAGCGGGGCAGGATACGCAGTATTTT. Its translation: CASSLRVAGQDTQYF.